This T cell receptor (beta chain) is drawn from a study of blood T cell repertoires in COVID-19. Study-wide context: The United States, Italy and Spain supplied acute and convalescent COVID-19 samples. The analysed material was cDNA or gDNA that came from T cells, B-cell-depleted T cells, or PBMCs.

Trimming at V came to 4 bases and at J to 12 bases, leaving 5 bases not matched to a gene. The germline gives CDR1 SGHDT, CDR2 YYEEEE. The CDR3 is 13 residues long. Original analysis: Reference gene primer amplification yielded estimated nucleated cell counts. Measured with immunoSEQ multiplex PCR; TCRdb has only the in-frame clones, and not every one. The DNA was the basis for D and trimming; V, J and clone size are from that table. The sample carries 140,000 to 150,000 clones, 75% to 85% recorded once. The sequence was obtained from a human donor with acute or convalescent COVID-19. The donor label of this sample is uncertain. Material for sequencing was peripheral blood. This chain links TRBV5-6 with TRBJ1-6; 9 bases agree with TRBD1. CDR3 bases: TGTGCCAGCAGCCACGGGACAGGGAGACCCCTCCACTTT. Amino acid sequence: CASSHGTGRPLHF.